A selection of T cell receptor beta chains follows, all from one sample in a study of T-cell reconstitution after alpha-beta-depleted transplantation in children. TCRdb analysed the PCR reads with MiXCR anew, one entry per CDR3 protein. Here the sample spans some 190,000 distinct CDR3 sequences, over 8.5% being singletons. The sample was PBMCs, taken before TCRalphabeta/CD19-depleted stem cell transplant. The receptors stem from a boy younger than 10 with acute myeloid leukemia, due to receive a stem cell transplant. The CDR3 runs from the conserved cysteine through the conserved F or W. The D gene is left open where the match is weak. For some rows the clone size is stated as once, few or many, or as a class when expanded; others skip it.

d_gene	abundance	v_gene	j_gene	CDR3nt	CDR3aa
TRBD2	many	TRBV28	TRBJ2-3	TGTGCCAGCAGATCTTTAGCGGGAGCCTCCGTACAGTATTTT	CASRSLAGASVQYF
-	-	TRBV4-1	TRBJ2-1	TGCGCCAGCAGCCAAGGGACTGTCAGCTCCTACAATGAGCAGTTCTTC	CASSQGTVSSYNEQFF
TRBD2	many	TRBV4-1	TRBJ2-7	TGCGCCAGCAGCCCGTCAGCGGGAGCGGCCTACGAGCAGTACTTC	CASSPSAGAAYEQYF
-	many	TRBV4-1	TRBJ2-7	TGCGCCAGCAGCCAAGATATGGCCCTCTACGAGCAGTACTTC	CASSQDMALYEQYF
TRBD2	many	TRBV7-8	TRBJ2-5	TGTGCCAGCAGCTTACTAGCGGGGGTAGAGACCCAGTACTTC	CASSLLAGVETQYF
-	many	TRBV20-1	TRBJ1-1	TGCAGTGCTAGAGAAAACACTGAAGCTTTCTTT	CSARENTEAFF
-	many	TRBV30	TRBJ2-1	TGTGCCTGGAGTCCAACCGGGTACAATGAGCAGTTCTTC	CAWSPTGYNEQFF
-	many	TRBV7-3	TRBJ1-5	TGTGCCAGCAGTCTAGCGTGGGGTCAGCCCCAGCATTTT	CASSLAWGQPQHF
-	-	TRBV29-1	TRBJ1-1	TGCAGCGTGCTACAGGGGAACACTGAAGCTTTCTTT	CSVLQGNTEAFF
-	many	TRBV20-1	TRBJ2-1	TGCAGTGCCAAGCGGACCGACCGGAATGAGCAGTTCTTC	CSAKRTDRNEQFF
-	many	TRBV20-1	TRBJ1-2	TGCAGTGCTAGAGATGACGGGACTAACTATGGCTACACCTTC	CSARDDGTNYGYTF
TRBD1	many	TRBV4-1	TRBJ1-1	TGCGCCAGCAGCCACGACCGGGACAGGGGGACTGAAGCTTTCTTT	CASSHDRDRGTEAFF
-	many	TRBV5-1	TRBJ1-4	TGCGCCAGCAGCTCGCCAACAGGTTCGGGGCTCAATGAAAAACTGTTTTTT	CASSSPTGSGLNEKLFF
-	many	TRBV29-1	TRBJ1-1	TGCAGCGCCCTGCCCTGGGCCGTTATGAACACTGAAGCTTTCTTT	CSALPWAVMNTEAFF
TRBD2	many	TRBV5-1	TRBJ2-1	TGCGCCAGTTCACTAGCGGGAGATTCCAATGAGCAGTTCTTC	CASSLAGDSNEQFF
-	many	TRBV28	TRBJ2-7	TGTGCCAGCAGCTCTCTCCTTAGGACAGCTGGCTACGAGCAGTACTTC	CASSSLLRTAGYEQYF
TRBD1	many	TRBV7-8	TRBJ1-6	TGTGCCAGCAGCTTAGCTTCGCCAGGGGGCTTATCACCCCTCCACTTT	CASSLASPGGLSPLHF
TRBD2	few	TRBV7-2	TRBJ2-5	TGTGCCAGCAGCTTAAAGGGGACTAGCGGTTACCAAGAGACCCAGTACTTC	CASSLKGTSGYQETQYF
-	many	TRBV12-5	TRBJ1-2	TGTGCTAGTGCCCGAGAGACAGGAGCGCTCTATGGCTACACCTTC	CASARETGALYGYTF
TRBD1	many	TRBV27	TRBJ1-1	TGTGCCAGCAGTTTAGATCAATGGGACAGGGAAGCTTTCTTT	CASSLDQWDREAFF
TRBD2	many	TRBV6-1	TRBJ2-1	TGTGCCAGCAGTCTTACCCCGCTAGCGGATTACAATGAGCAGTTCTTC	CASSLTPLADYNEQFF
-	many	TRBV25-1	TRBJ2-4	TGTGCCAGCAGTCCCCGGGACACCCAGGGAAACATTCAGTACTTC	CASSPRDTQGNIQYF
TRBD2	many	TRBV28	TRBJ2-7	TGTGCCAGCAGTTCCCCCAGCGGGAGGGACTTAAAGAGGCAGTACTTC	CASSSPSGRDLKRQYF
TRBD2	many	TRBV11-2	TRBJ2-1	TGTGCCAGCAGCTTAGGTCTGGGGGGAGGGCCGAGCGGTGAGCAGTTCTTC	CASSLGLGGGPSGEQFF
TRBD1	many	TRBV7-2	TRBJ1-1	TGTGCCAGCAGGTTGGGAGGGGGCTGGAGTACTGAAGCTTTCTTT	CASRLGGGWSTEAFF
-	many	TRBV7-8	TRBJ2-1	TGTGCCAGCAGCCCGGGCGGGGTGGCCTACAATGAGCAGTTCTTC	CASSPGGVAYNEQFF
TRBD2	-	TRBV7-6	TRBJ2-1	TGTGCCAGCAGCTTCTTACAGCGGGGAAGCTCCTACAATGAGCAGTTCTTC	CASSFLQRGSSYNEQFF
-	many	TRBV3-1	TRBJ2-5	TGTGCCAGCAGCCAAGATCGAGGAAAAGAGACCCAGTACTTC	CASSQDRGKETQYF
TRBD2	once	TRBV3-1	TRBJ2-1	TGTGCCTCCTGCCAACCGGGACTAGCGGGAGAGGACGAGCAGTTCTTC	CASCQPGLAGEDEQFF
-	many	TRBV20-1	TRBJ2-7	TGCAGTGCTAGAGGCGCTTGGGAGCAGTACTTC	CSARGAWEQYF
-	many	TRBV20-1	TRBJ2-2	TGCAGTGCTAGAGAGATTGCTTGGGTCGGGGAGCTGTTTTTT	CSAREIAWVGELFF
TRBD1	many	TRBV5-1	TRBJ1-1	TGCGCCAGCAGCTTGGCCTCAGGGGGGGGAACTGAAGCTTTCTTT	CASSLASGGGTEAFF
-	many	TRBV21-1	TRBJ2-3	TGTGCCAGCAGCAAAAAGCCCCTCGGAGCGGGGGCCACAGATACGCAGTATTTT	CASSKKPLGAGATDTQYF
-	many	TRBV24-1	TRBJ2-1	TGTGCCACCAGTGACTACAATGAGCAGTTCTTC	CATSDYNEQFF
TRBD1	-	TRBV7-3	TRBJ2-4	TGTGCCAGCAGCTCCCCCGGGACAGGGGGATCCAAAAACATCCAGTACTTC	CASSSPGTGGSKNIQYF
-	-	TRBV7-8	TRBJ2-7	TGTGCCAGCAGCTTAGTGACGAGCCCAGACTACGAGCAGTACTTC	CASSLVTSPDYEQYF
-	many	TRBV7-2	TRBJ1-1	TGTGCCAGCAGCTTTGCGGGAACAGGGACTGAAGCTTTCTTT	CASSFAGTGTEAFF
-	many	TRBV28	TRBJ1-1	TGTGCCAGCAGTTATTCTACAGGGTTGGGAGGCACTGAAGCTTTCTTT	CASSYSTGLGGTEAFF
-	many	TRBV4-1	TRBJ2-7	TGCGCCAGCAGCCAAGACCCCGCGTACTACGAGCAGTACTTC	CASSQDPAYYEQYF
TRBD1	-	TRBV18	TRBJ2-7	TGTGCCAGCTCACCTAGACAGGGCCACGAGCAGTACTTC	CASSPRQGHEQYF
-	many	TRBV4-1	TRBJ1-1	TGCGCCTCGAAGCGAGGGGGAGGGAGCACTGAAGCTTTCTTT	CASKRGGGSTEAFF
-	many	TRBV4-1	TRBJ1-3	TGCGCCAGCAGCCTGGAACAGGGCCGGCGGAACACCATATATTTT	CASSLEQGRRNTIYF
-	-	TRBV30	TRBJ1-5	TGTGCCTGGAGTCGGAACTCAGAACAGCCCCAGCATTTT	CAWSRNSEQPQHF